This T cell receptor (beta chain) derives from a study of OX40 agonist ivuxolimab in advanced cancers. Study-wide background: The study gave patients intravenous ivuxolimab at 0.01 to 10 mg/kg every 2 weeks. Aged about 20 to 80 with a mean of 60 years, they were under 85% male.

Per germline, CDR1 PRHDT and CDR2 FYEKMQ (reference sequence). The CDR3 length is 17 residues. V shed 5 bases, J shed 5 bases, and the junction held 15 bases outside the gene matches. The table lists this clone with a count of one. Produced via immunoSEQ multiplex PCR; TCRdb's table is partial and in-frame only. The table shows approximately 50,000 clones, with 82% occurring only once. The chain uses TRBV13 and TRBJ2-5; 9 bases line up with TRBD2. The sequence was obtained from an adult with an advanced solid tumor such as melanoma, head and neck, liver or kidney cancer. The input for sequencing was CD4+ or CD8+ T cells sorted from blood, taken in a trial of the OX40 agonist ivuxolimab. This CDR3 is CASSPFRRLAGSETQYF. For the CDR3, the DNA is TGTGCCAGCAGCCCGTTTCGTAGGCTAGCGGGGTCGGAGACCCAGTACTTC. Combining the CDR3 with reference TRBV13 and TRBJ2-5 gives the whole variable domain AAGVIQSPRHLIKEKRETATLKCYPIPRHDTVYWYQQGPGQDPQFLISFYEKMQSDKGSIPDRFSAQQFSDYHSELNMSSLELGDSALYFCASSPFRRLAGSETQYFGPGTRLLVL.